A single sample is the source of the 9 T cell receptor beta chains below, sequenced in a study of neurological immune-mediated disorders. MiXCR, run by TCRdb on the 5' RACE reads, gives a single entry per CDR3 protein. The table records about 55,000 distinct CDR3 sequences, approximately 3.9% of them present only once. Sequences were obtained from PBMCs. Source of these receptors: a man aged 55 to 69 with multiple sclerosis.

The CDR3 coding sequence is TGCAGTGCTAGGATAGGGACTGGGCCCGAGCAGTACTTC. It encodes CSARIGTGPEQYF. V and J are TRBV20-1 and TRBJ2-7; a possible D gene is TRBD2 (6 bases). The germline gives CDR1 DFQATT, CDR2 SNEGSKA (reference sequence). Trimming removed 3 bases at V and 6 bases at J, with 15 bases between. The CDR3 extends over 13 amino acids.

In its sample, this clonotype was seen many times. CDR3 sequence: CSASTGYDHQPQHF. The CDR3 DNA follows: TGCAGTGCTAGTACCGGGTATGACCATCAGCCCCAGCATTTT. The chain is built from TRBV20-1 and TRBJ1-5; D is unclear. This CDR3 has 14 residues. V gave up 3 bases and J gave up 5 bases, with 14 bases separating them. Germline V gives CDR1 DFQATT, CDR2 SNEGSKA (reference sequence).

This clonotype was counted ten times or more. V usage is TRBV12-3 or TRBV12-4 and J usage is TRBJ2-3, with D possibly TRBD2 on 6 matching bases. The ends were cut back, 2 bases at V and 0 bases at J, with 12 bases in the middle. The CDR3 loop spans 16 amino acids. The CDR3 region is CASSLIGRGSTDTQYF. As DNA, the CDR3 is TGTGCCAGCAGTTTAATTGGTCGGGGGAGCACAGATACGCAGTATTTT.

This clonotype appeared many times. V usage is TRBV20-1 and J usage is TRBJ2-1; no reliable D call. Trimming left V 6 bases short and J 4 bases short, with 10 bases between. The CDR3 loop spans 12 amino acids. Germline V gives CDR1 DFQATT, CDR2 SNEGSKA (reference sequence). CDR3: CSAHRQYNEQFF. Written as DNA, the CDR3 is TGCAGTGCCCATCGACAATACAATGAGCAGTTCTTC.

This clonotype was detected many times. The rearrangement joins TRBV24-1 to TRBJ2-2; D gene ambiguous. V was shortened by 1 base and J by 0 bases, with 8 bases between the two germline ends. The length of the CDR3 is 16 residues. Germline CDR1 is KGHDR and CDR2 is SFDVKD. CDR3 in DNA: TGTGCCACCAGTGATTTCCCCCATGCGAACACCGGGGAGCTGTTTTTT. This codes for CATSDFPHANTGELFF.

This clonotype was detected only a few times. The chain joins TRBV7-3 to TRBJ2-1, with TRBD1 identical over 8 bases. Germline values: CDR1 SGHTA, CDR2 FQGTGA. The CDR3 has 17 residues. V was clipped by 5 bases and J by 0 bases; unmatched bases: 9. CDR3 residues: CASSLTGGLSSYNEQFF. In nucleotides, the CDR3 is TGTGCCAGCAGCCTTACAGGGGGGCTCTCCTCCTACAATGAGCAGTTCTTC.

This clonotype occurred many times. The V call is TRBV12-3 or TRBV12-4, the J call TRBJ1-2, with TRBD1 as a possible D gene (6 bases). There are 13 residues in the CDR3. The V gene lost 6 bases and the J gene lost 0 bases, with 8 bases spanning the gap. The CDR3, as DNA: TGTGCCAGCAGGGGGGCGACTAACTATGGCTACACCTTC. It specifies CASRGATNYGYTF.

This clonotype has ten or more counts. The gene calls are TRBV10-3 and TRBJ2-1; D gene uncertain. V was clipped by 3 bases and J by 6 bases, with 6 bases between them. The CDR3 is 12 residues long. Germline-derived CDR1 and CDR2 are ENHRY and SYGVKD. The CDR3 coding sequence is TGTGCCATCAGTGAAGGGCTCAATGAGCAGTTCTTC. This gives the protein CAISEGLNEQFF.

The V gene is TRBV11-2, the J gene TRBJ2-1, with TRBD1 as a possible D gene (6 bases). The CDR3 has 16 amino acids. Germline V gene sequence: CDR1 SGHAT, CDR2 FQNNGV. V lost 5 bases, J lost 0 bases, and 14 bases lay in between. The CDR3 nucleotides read TGTGCCAGCAGCGCCTACAGGGTCAGCTCCTACAATGAGCAGTTCTTC. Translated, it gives CASSAYRVSSYNEQFF.